The 5 T cell receptor beta chains below were found in one sample sequenced in a study of blood T cell repertoires in COVID-19. Produced via immunoSEQ multiplex PCR; TCRdb's table is partial and in-frame only. Of a few hundred thousand clones in the sample, 86% are singletons; the top ten hold over 7.5%. Source material: peripheral blood. Source of these receptors: a man in his forties who had recovered from COVID-19.

The CDR3: CASSLCIDGRICEQYF. The CDR3 coding sequence is TGTGCCAGCAGTTTATGCATCGACGGGAGGATCTGCGAGCAGTACTTC. This chain joins TRBV28 and TRBJ2-7; TRBD2 agrees at 7 bases. From germline, CDR1 is MDHEN and CDR2 SYDVKM. Trimming cost V 0 bases and J 6 bases; bases outside gene matches: 11. This CDR3 contains 16 residues. Full variable domain (outside the CDR3, taken from reference TRBV28 and TRBJ2-7): DVKVTQSSRYLVKRTGEKVFLECVQDMDHENMFWYRQDPGLGLRLIYFSYDVKMKEKGDIPEGYSVSREKKERFSLILESASTNQTSMYLCASSLCIDGRICEQYFGPGTRLTVT.

The chain uses TRBV10-3 and TRBJ2-7; the match to TRBD1 covers 10 bases. The germline V gene has CDR1 ENHRY and CDR2 SYGVKD. V gave up 7 bases and J gave up 5 bases; unmatched junction bases: 2. CDR3 size: 12 residues. This chain's CDR3 is CAINDRGHEQYF. The DNA for the CDR3 is TGTGCCATCAATGACAGGGGGCACGAGCAGTACTTC.

The chain is built from TRBV6-5 and TRBJ1-5; the D is unclear. Between the trimmed V and J ends, which lost 8 bases and 2 bases, there was a span of 13 bases. CDR1 and CDR2 from the germline V gene are MNHEY and SVGAGI. The CDR3 contains 14 residues. CDR3 DNA: TGTGCCAGCTCGGAGAGGTATCGCAATCAGCCCCAGCATTTT. It encodes CASSERYRNQPQHF.

This clone was seen only a few times. The chain uses TRBV6-1 and TRBJ1-3, with a tentative D call TRBD1 (5 bases). Trimming left V 1 base short and J 6 bases short, with 16 bases between. The CDR3 totals 16 residues. CDR1 is MNHNS and CDR2 is SASEGT in the germline V gene. As DNA, the CDR3 is TGTGCCAGCAGTGAAGGTACAGGAAGACTTGAAAACACCATATATTTT. This translates into CASSEGTGRLENTIYF.

This sequence joins TRBV6-1 and TRBJ2-1; TRBD2 aligns across 11 bases. Germline trimming cut 4 bases from V and 9 bases from J; bases unmatched to any gene: 14. Germline V CDR1 and CDR2: MNHNS, SASEGT. CDR3 size: 17 residues. This CDR3 is CASSALVAGGIIIEQFF. The CDR3 DNA is TGTGCCAGCAGTGCACTTGTAGCGGGAGGGATAATTATTGAGCAGTTCTTC.